This TCR beta chain derives from a study of shared clonotypes between healthy human individuals. Study-wide context: Plates per donor: three CD4 naive, three CD4 memory, two CD8 naive, one CD8 memory.

Generated by immunoSEQ multiplex PCR, the TCRdb table keeps only in-frame clones and is missing some. The sample yields millions of clones, 85% to 95% seen once. The naive CD8 subset, CD45RO-negative cells positively selected for CCR7, excluded terminally differentiated effector memory CD45RA+ cells. The TCR originated in a man aged 18 to 35 in good health. The source material was naive CD8+ T cells sorted from blood.

The CDR3 coding sequence is TGCAGCGTCGGGGGGCTTTTTTCCCAAGAGACCCAGTACTTC. This translates into CSVGGLFSQETQYF. The chain carries TRBV29-1 and TRBJ2-5, with TRBD2 as a possible D gene (7 bases). Between the trimmed V and J ends, which lost 6 bases and 1 base, there was a span of 15 bases. The CDR3 contains 14 residues. From germline, CDR1 is SQVTM and CDR2 ANQGSEA.